The clone carrying this T cell receptor (beta chain) appeared a single time. Its antigen is unknown. These data are taken from a study of PD-1 blockade in classical Hodgkin lymphoma. V trimming: 5 bases; J trimming: 1 base; junction bases outside the gene matches: 7. CDR3 size: 17 residues. From germline, CDR1 is SNHLY and CDR2 FYNNEI. Each and every patient relapsed after autologous stem cell transplantation, and patients got differing brentuximab vedotin exposure. Regarding the study as a whole: Those achieving complete response showed baseline diversity like newly diagnosed patients.

Profiled with immunoSEQ multiplex PCR; TCRdb holds only in-frame clones, not every one. Here the sample spans 29,000 or so clones, 70% being singletons. This rearrangement joins TRBV2 to TRBJ2-5; 13 bases map to TRBD2. The receptor was isolated from a human donor with classical Hodgkin lymphoma. The sample was peripheral blood mononuclear cells (PBMCs), taken before the second cycle of nivolumab. CDR3: CASSTGLAGTIQETQYF. In nucleotides, the CDR3 is TGTGCCAGCAGTACGGGACTAGCGGGGACCATCCAAGAGACCCAGTACTTC.